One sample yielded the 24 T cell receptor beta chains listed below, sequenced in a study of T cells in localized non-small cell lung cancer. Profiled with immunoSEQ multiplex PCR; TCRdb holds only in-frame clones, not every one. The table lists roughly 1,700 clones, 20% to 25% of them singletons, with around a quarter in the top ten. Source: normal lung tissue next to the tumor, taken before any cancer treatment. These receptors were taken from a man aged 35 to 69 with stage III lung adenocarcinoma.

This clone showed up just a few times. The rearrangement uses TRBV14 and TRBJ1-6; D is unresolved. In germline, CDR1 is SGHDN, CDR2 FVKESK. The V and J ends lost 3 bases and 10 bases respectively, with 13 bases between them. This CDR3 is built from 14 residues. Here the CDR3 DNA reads TGTGCCAGCAGCCAGGATCCGGGGTACTCACCCCTCCACTTT. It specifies CASSQDPGYSPLHF.

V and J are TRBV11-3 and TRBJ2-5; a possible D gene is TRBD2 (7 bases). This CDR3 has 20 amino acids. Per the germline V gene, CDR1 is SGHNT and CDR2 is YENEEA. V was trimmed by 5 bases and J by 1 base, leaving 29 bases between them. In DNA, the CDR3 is TGTGCCAGCAGCCCCAGCGCTGTACCCGGGGGGCCCCCTATCCAAGAGACCCAGTACTTC. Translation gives CASSPSAVPGGPPIQETQYF.

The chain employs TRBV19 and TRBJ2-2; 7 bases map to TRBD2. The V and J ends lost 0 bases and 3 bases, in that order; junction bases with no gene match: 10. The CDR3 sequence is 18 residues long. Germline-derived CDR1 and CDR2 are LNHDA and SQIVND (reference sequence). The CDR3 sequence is CASSIDQYGGGHTGELFF. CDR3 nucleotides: TGTGCCAGTAGTATAGATCAGTATGGCGGGGGTCACACCGGGGAGCTGTTTTTT.

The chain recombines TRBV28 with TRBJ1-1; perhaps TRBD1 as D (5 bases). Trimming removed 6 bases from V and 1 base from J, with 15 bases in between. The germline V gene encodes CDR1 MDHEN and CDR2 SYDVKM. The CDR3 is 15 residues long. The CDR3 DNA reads TGTGCCAGCAGCCCGCCGGGGGGAGGGAACACTGAAGCTTTCTTT. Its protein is CASSPPGGGNTEAFF.

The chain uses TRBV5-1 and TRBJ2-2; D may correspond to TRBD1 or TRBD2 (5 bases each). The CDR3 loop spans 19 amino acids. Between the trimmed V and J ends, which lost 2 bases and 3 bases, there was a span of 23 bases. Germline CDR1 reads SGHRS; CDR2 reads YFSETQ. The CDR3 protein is CASSLLTLWGTEYTGELFF. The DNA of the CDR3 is TGCGCCAGCAGCTTACTGACACTGTGGGGGACGGAATACACCGGGGAGCTGTTTTTT.

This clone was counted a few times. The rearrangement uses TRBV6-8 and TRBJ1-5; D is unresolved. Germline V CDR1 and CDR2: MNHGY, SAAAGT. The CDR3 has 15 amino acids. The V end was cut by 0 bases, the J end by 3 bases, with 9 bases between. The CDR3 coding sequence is TGTGCCAGCAGTTACTCCGGGCAGCACAATCAGCCCCAGCATTTT. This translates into CASSYSGQHNQPQHF.

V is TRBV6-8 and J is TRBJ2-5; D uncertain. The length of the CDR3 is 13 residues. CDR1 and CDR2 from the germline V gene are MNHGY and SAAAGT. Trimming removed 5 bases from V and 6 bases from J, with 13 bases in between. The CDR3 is CASSMGSSKTQYF. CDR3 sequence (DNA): TGTGCCAGCAGTATGGGCAGTTCCAAGACCCAGTACTTC.

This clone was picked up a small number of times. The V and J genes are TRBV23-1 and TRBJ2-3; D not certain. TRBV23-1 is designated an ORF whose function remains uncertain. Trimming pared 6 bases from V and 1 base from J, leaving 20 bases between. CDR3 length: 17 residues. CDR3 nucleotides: TGCGCCAGCAGCCAAGATCTTACAACTATGGGCACAGATACGCAGTATTTT. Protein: CASSQDLTTMGTDTQYF.

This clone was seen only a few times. The CDR3 protein is CASSSQGMGETQYF. The DNA for the CDR3 is TGTGCCAGCTCATCTCAGGGAATGGGAGAGACCCAGTACTTC. The rearrangement joins TRBV18 to TRBJ2-5; TRBD1 is a possible D gene (5 bases). Trimming cost V 5 bases and J 4 bases, with 14 bases left between them. Germline V CDR1 and CDR2: KGHSH, LQKENI. CDR3 size: 14 residues.

Written as DNA, the CDR3 is TGCGCCAGCAGCGTAGGCAGCAACACCGGGGAGCTGTTTTTT. It codes for CASSVGSNTGELFF. The chain employs TRBV5-1 and TRBJ2-2; D unclear. V was cut by 4 bases and J by 2 bases, with 9 bases left in between. CDR1 and CDR2 from the germline V gene are SGHRS and YFSETQ. CDR3 length equals 14 residues.

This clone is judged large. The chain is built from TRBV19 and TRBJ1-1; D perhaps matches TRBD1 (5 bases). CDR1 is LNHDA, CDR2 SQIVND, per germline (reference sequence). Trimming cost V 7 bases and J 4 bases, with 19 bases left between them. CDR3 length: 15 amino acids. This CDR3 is CASTIDGRGVTEAFF. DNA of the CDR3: TGTGCCAGTACCATAGATGGGAGAGGGGTCACTGAAGCTTTCTTT.

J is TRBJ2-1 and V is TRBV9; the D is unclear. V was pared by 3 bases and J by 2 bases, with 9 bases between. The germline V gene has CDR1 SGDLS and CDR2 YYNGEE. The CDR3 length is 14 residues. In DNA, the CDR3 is TGTGCCAGCAGCGCCCGGGCCACCTACAATGAGCAGTTCTTC. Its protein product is CASSARATYNEQFF.

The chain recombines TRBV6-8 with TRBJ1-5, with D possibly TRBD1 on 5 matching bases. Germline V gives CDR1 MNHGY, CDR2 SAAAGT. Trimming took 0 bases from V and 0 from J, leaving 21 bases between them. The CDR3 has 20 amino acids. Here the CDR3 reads CASSYSTGNAWTYSNQPQHF. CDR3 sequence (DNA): TGTGCCAGCAGTTACTCCACAGGAAACGCATGGACGTATAGCAATCAGCCCCAGCATTTT.

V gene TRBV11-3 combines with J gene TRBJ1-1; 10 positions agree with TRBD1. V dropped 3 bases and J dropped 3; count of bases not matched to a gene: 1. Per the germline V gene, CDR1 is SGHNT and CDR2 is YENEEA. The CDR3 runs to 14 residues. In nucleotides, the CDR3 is TGTGCCAGCAGCTTGGGACAGGGGCACACTGAAGCTTTCTTT. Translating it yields CASSLGQGHTEAFF.

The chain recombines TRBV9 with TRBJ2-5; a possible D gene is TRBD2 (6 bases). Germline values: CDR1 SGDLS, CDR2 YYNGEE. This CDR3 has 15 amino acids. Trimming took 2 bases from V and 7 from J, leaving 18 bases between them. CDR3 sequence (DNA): TGTGCCAGCAGCGTTCGGGACTTCGGCGAGGGGACCCAGTACTTC. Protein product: CASSVRDFGEGTQYF.

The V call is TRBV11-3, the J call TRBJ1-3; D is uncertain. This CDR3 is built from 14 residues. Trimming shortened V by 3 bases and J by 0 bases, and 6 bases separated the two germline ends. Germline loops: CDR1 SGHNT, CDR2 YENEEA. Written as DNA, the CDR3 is TGTGCCAGCAGCTTCGAAAACTCTGGAAACACCATATATTTT. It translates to CASSFENSGNTIYF.

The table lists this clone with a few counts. The CDR3 DNA reads as TGTGCCAGCAGCCGGATGATTACAGGGCGAGGGGAGCTGTTTTTT. Translating it yields CASSRMITGRGELFF. The chain links TRBV11-3 to TRBJ2-2, with D possibly being TRBD1 (6 bases). V dropped 5 bases and J dropped 8 bases, with 18 bases sitting between them. Germline lookup yields CDR1 SGHNT and CDR2 YENEEA. This CDR3 spans 15 amino acids.

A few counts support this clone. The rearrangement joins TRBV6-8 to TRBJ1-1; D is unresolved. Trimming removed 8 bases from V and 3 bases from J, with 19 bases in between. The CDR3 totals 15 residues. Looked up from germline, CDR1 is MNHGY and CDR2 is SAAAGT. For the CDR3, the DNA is TGTGCCAGCGCCGGCGGGGTAGGGAGGGACACTGAAGCTTTCTTT. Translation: CASAGGVGRDTEAFF.

The CDR3 DNA follows: TGTGCCTGGAATGGAGGGGCGGAACCAAATCAGCCCCAGCATTTT. This encodes CAWNGGAEPNQPQHF. The chain combines TRBV30 with TRBJ1-5, with D possibly TRBD1 on 5 matching bases. The CDR3 runs to 15 residues. V was trimmed by 4 bases and J by 4 bases, leaving 17 bases between them. Germline CDR1 GTSNPN, CDR2 SVGIG (reference sequence).

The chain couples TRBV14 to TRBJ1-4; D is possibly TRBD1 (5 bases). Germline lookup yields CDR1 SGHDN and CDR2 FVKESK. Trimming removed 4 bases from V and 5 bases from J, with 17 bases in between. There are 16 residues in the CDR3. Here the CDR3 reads CASSPGAGPRNEKLFF. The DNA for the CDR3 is TGTGCCAGCAGCCCGGGCGCGGGACCAAGAAATGAAAAACTGTTTTTT.

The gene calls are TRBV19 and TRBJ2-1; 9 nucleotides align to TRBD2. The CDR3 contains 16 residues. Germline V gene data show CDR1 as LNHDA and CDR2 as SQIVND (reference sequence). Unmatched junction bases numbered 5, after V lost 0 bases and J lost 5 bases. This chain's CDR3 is CASSIDQAGGHNEQFF. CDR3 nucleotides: TGTGCCAGTAGTATAGATCAAGCGGGGGGCCACAATGAGCAGTTCTTC. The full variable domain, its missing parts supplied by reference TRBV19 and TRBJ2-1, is DGGITQSPKYLFRKEGQNVTLSCEQNLNHDAMYWYRQDPGQGLRLIYYSQIVNDFQKGDIAEGYSVSREKKESFPLTVTSAQKNPTAFYLCASSIDQAGGHNEQFFGPGTRLTVL.

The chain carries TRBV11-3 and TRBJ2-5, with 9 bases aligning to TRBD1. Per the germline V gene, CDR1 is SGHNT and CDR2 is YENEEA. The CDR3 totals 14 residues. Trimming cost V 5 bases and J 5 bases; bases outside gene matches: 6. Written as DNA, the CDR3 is TGTGCCAGCAGCCCTACAGGGGGCCGGGAGACCCAGTACTTC. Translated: CASSPTGGRETQYF.

Here the CDR3 DNA reads TGTGCCAGCAGCGTAGCGGAGCGACAGCCCCAGCATTTT. It encodes CASSVAERQPQHF. V is TRBV9 and J is TRBJ1-5; no clear D gene. The CDR3 is 13 residues long. V gave up 0 bases and J gave up 7 bases, with 8 bases separating them. Germline V gene lookup returns CDR1 SGDLS and CDR2 YYNGEE.

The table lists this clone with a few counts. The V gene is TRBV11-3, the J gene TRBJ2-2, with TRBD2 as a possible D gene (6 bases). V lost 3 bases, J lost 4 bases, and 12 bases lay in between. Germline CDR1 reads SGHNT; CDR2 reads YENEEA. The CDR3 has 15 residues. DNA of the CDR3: TGTGCCAGCAGCTTGGGGAACGGGGGCACCGGGGAGCTGTTTTTT. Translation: CASSLGNGGTGELFF.